A selection of T cell receptor beta chains follows, all from one sample in a study of blood T cell repertoires in COVID-19. Repertoires were generated with immunoSEQ multiplex PCR, while TCRdb's copy carries only in-frame clones and drops some. Altogether about 200,000 clones are present, 70% to 90% being singletons, with the ten largest covering 15% to 20%. Sequencing was carried out using peripheral blood. All receptors come from a man between 50 and 59 years old with COVID-19, enrolled during active disease. Each CDR3 is given with its conserved first and last residue. A D gene is named only where the DNA matches it firmly. Only part of the rows carry a size: once, few, many, or a class if the clone is expanded.

v_call	d_call	j_call	clone_size	cdr3_aa	cdr3_nt
TRBV7-2	TRBD1	TRBJ2-3	.	CASSLGRDRDRTDTQYF	TGTGCCAGCAGCTTAGGGAGAGACAGGGATCGAACAGATACGCAGTATTTT
TRBV5-1	TRBD1	TRBJ1-1	.	CASSSMGQGRNTEAFF	TGCGCCAGCAGCTCCATGGGACAGGGGAGGAACACTGAAGCTTTCTTT
TRBV6-5	.	TRBJ2-3	.	CASRTSQSTDTQYF	TGTGCCAGCAGGACTAGTCAATCCACAGATACGCAGTATTTT
TRBV29-1	TRBD2	TRBJ2-3	.	CSVDRLAGGTDTQYF	TGCAGCGTTGATAGGCTAGCGGGAGGCACAGATACGCAGTATTTT
TRBV29-1	TRBD1	TRBJ1-5	once	CSVAGGTGVGPQHF	TGCAGCGTTGCGGGGGGGACAGGGGTAGGGCCCCAGCATTTT
TRBV30	.	TRBJ1-5	.	CAWSPGIGLSNQPQHF	TGTGCCTGGAGTCCCGGTATAGGACTTAGCAATCAGCCCCAGCATTTT
TRBV4-2	.	TRBJ1-2	.	CASSQDAVAGYGYTF	TGTGCCAGCAGCCAAGATGCGGTGGCTGGATATGGCTACACCTTC
TRBV19	TRBD1	TRBJ1-5	.	CASTMTGSNQPQHF	TGTGCCAGTACCATGACAGGGAGCAATCAGCCCCAGCATTTT
TRBV29-1	.	TRBJ2-1	.	CSVVQGQNEQFF	TGCAGCGTTGTACAGGGACAAAATGAGCAGTTCTTC
TRBV19	.	TRBJ2-1	once	CASSDDSDNEQFF	TGTGCCAGTAGTGACGACAGTGACAATGAGCAGTTCTTC
TRBV25-1	.	TRBJ2-1	.	CASIPTRASYNEQFF	TGTGCCAGCATTCCCACCAGGGCATCCTACAATGAGCAGTTCTTC
TRBV7-6	TRBD1	TRBJ2-6	.	CASSPDRAYGANVLTF	TGTGCCAGCAGCCCCGACAGGGCTTATGGGGCCAACGTCCTGACTTTC
TRBV6-6	TRBD1	TRBJ2-2	.	CASSPGTGTGELFF	TGTGCCAGCAGCCCCGGGACAGGAACCGGGGAGCTGTTTTTT
TRBV29-1	TRBD1	TRBJ2-1	.	CSVEGGQGFVNEQFF	TGCAGCGTTGAAGGTGGACAGGGGTTCGTTAATGAGCAGTTCTTC
TRBV5-4	TRBD2	TRBJ2-1	.	CASSLVVGGPYNEQFF	TGTGCCAGCAGCTTGGTTGTGGGAGGGCCCTACAATGAGCAGTTCTTC
TRBV24-1	TRBD1	TRBJ2-4	.	CATSAPATGGKNIQYF	TGTGCCACCAGTGCCCCCGCGACAGGGGGCAAAAACATTCAGTACTTC
TRBV5-1	.	TRBJ2-7	.	CASRPEGGGRLPYEQYF	TGCGCCAGCAGACCCGAAGGGGGGGGGCGGCTACCCTACGAGCAGTACTTC
TRBV5-1	TRBD1	TRBJ2-1	.	CASGARQGANEQFF	TGCGCCAGCGGGGCCCGACAGGGGGCGAATGAGCAGTTCTTC
TRBV18	.	TRBJ1-1	once	CASSSDRQNTEAFF	TGTGCCAGCTCGTCAGACAGACAGAACACTGAAGCTTTCTTT
TRBV30	.	TRBJ2-5	.	CAWSLGHIQETQYF	TGTGCCTGGAGTCTGGGACACATACAAGAGACCCAGTACTTC
TRBV27	.	TRBJ2-7	.	CASSLSKDSYEQYF	TGTGCCAGCAGTTTATCGAAGGACAGTTACGAGCAGTACTTC
TRBV6-1	.	TRBJ1-6	.	CASSENYPSHSPLHF	TGTGCCAGCAGTGAAAACTACCCGAGCCATTCACCCCTCCACTTT
TRBV9	.	TRBJ2-2	once	CASSPTLPNTGELFF	TGTGCCAGCAGCCCCACTCTCCCGAACACCGGGGAGCTGTTTTTT
TRBV6-1	.	TRBJ1-2	.	CASSEFRRHNYGYTF	TGTGCCAGCAGTGAATTTCGTAGACATAACTATGGCTACACCTTC
TRBV28	TRBD2	TRBJ2-5	.	CASSLLVGTSGETQYF	TGTGCCAGCAGTTTATTGGTCGGGACTAGCGGAGAGACCCAGTACTTC
TRBV21-1	.	TRBJ2-7	few	CASSKNAPGLAGLYEQYF	TGTGCCAGCAGCAAAAATGCCCCGGGACTAGCGGGATTGTACGAGCAGTACTTC
TRBV7-7	TRBD1	TRBJ2-3	.	CASSSTGEAQYF	TGTGCCAGCAGCTCGACAGGGGAGGCGCAGTATTTT
TRBV9	TRBD2	TRBJ2-1	.	CASRTGTSGTKYNEQFF	TGTGCCAGCAGAACAGGGACTAGCGGGACCAAATACAATGAGCAGTTCTTC
TRBV6-1	.	TRBJ1-4	.	CASSGGILGGTNEKLFF	TGTGCCAGCAGTGGGGGTATTTTAGGGGGAACTAATGAAAAACTGTTTTTT
TRBV5-1	TRBD1	TRBJ2-3	few	CASSLYYRGYTDTQYF	TGCGCCAGCAGCTTGTATTACAGGGGATACACAGATACGCAGTATTTT
TRBV23-1	TRBD2	TRBJ2-3	.	CASGSGSFTDTQYF	TGCGCCAGCGGCAGCGGGAGTTTCACAGATACGCAGTATTTT
TRBV3-1/TRBV3-2	TRBD1	TRBJ1-6	.	CASSQGDRVLSYNSPLHF	TGTGCCAGCAGCCAAGGCGACAGGGTGCTCTCCTATAATTCACCCCTCCACTTT
TRBV2	TRBD1	TRBJ1-1	.	CARGDRSNTEAFF	TGTGCCAGGGGGGACAGGTCGAACACTGAAGCTTTCTTT
TRBV4-2	TRBD1	TRBJ2-3	.	CASSQIKGQSTDTQYF	TGTGCCAGCAGCCAGATAAAGGGACAGTCCACAGATACGCAGTATTTT
TRBV9	TRBD2	TRBJ2-3	many	CASSGGTSSTDTQYF	TGTGCCAGCAGCGGAGGGACTAGCTCCACAGATACGCAGTATTTT
TRBV5-4	.	TRBJ1-5	.	CASSNERGGQPQHF	TGTGCCAGCAGTAATGAGAGGGGGGGGCAGCCCCAGCATTTT
TRBV6-2/TRBV6-3	.	TRBJ2-5	.	CASSSQQPPKLQETQYF	TGTGCCAGCAGTTCGCAACAGCCACCGAAACTTCAAGAGACCCAGTACTTC
TRBV6-5	TRBD1	TRBJ1-1	.	CASRSPGQGAAEAFF	TGTGCCAGCAGATCCCCCGGGCAGGGGGCGGCTGAAGCTTTCTTT
TRBV2	TRBD2	TRBJ2-2	.	CASSEAGGLDTGELFF	TGTGCCAGCAGTGAAGCGGGAGGGCTGGACACCGGGGAGCTGTTTTTT
TRBV11-2	.	TRBJ2-5	.	CASSLVGQGQETQYF	TGTGCCAGCAGCTTAGTGGGCCAGGGCCAAGAGACCCAGTACTTC
TRBV2	.	TRBJ2-1	once	CASSEEGRGYNEQFF	TGTGCCAGCAGTGAAGAGGGTAGGGGCTACAATGAGCAGTTCTTC
TRBV24-1	.	TRBJ2-7	.	CATSDDRDSNYEQYF	TGTGCCACCAGTGATGATCGCGACAGCAACTACGAGCAGTACTTC
TRBV29-1	TRBD2	TRBJ2-3	.	CSVDQGSGRIGLGTDTQYF	TGCAGCGTTGACCAGGGTAGCGGGCGTATCGGCCTCGGCACAGATACGCAGTATTTT
TRBV24-1	.	TRBJ2-1	once	CATSDPGQYNEQFF	TGTGCCACCAGTGACCCGGGACAATACAATGAGCAGTTCTTC
TRBV5-1	TRBD1	TRBJ2-7	.	CASSLNTGAEQYF	TGCGCCAGCAGCTTGAATACAGGGGCCGAGCAGTACTTC
TRBV2	.	TRBJ2-7	.	CASSERGASYEQYF	TGTGCCAGCAGTGAACGGGGAGCTTCCTACGAGCAGTACTTC
TRBV11-2	.	TRBJ1-4	.	CASSPKQYEKLFF	TGTGCCAGCAGCCCAAAACAGTATGAAAAACTGTTTTTT
TRBV9	.	TRBJ1-4	few	CASSGTAYNEKLFF	TGTGCCAGCAGCGGGACAGCCTACAATGAAAAACTGTTTTTT
TRBV5-4	TRBD2	TRBJ2-1	once	CASIPGLAGARTEQFF	TGTGCCAGCATCCCGGGACTAGCGGGGGCCAGAACTGAGCAGTTCTTC
TRBV6-4	TRBD2	TRBJ2-3	.	CASSDAGGWSDTQYF	TGTGCCAGCAGTGACGCGGGGGGTTGGTCAGATACGCAGTATTTT
TRBV27	TRBD2	TRBJ2-7	once	CASSRSGALRNEQYF	TGTGCCAGCAGCCGTAGCGGGGCACTTCGGAACGAGCAGTACTTC
TRBV5-4	TRBD1	TRBJ1-5	few	CASSIGPRQGFNQPQHF	TGTGCCAGCAGCATAGGACCTCGACAGGGTTTCAATCAGCCCCAGCATTTT
TRBV4-1	.	TRBJ2-2	.	CASSQDWGLGELFF	TGCGCCAGCAGCCAAGATTGGGGGCTAGGGGAGCTGTTTTTT
TRBV6-1	.	TRBJ1-2	.	CASSDGRIYGYTF	TGTGCCAGCAGTGATGGGAGAATCTATGGCTACACCTTC
TRBV6-5	TRBD2	TRBJ2-5	few	CASRWLAEETQYF	TGTGCCAGCAGGTGGCTAGCGGAAGAGACCCAGTACTTC
TRBV7-9	.	TRBJ2-5	once	CASSLDARPSGETQYF	TGTGCCAGCAGCTTAGATGCGCGGCCCTCCGGAGAGACCCAGTACTTC
TRBV29-1	TRBD1	TRBJ1-4	.	CSAEEGAANEKLFF	TGCAGCGCGGAAGAGGGGGCTGCTAATGAAAAACTGTTTTTT
TRBV6-1	.	TRBJ2-7	.	CASSEFVLGRNGYEQYF	TGTGCCAGCAGTGAATTCGTCTTGGGCAGGAATGGCTACGAGCAGTACTTC
TRBV27	TRBD2	TRBJ2-2	few	CATRFSGGYAGELFF	TGTGCCACACGGTTTAGCGGGGGGTATGCCGGGGAGCTGTTTTTT
TRBV4-1	TRBD1	TRBJ1-6	once	CASSQLLQGAFNSPLHF	TGCGCCAGCAGCCAACTCCTACAGGGGGCGTTTAATTCACCCCTCCACTTT